These 19 T cell receptor beta chains came from one sample sequenced in a study of T-cell reconstitution after alpha-beta-depleted transplantation in children. The TCRbeta library was prepared with unique molecular identifiers. TCRdb called the PCR reads again in MiXCR, with one record for every CDR3 protein. The data show some 240,000 distinct CDR3 sequences, 7.5% to 10% seen once. The source was PBMCs from the stem cell graft donor, collected from the stem cell graft. The receptors shown here come from a human donor who donated a stem cell graft to a child with SCID.

This clonotype was counted many times. This sequence joins TRBV7-9 and TRBJ1-3; no clear D. The V and J ends lost 5 bases and 2 bases respectively, with 7 bases between them. Germline-derived CDR1 and CDR2 are SEHNR and FQNEAQ (reference sequence). CDR3 length equals 13 residues. This CDR3 reads CASSQAAGNTIYF. The CDR3 DNA follows: TGTGCCAGCAGCCAGGCGGCTGGAAACACCATATATTTT.

This clonotype has only a few counts. The chain combines TRBV20-1 with TRBJ2-5; D gene unclear. The V gene lost 6 bases and the J gene lost 2 bases, with 4 bases spanning the gap. The V gene's germline CDR1 is DFQATT and CDR2 SNEGSKA (reference sequence). This CDR3 comprises 10 residues. This CDR3 is CSAQQETQYF. The DNA for the CDR3 is TGCAGTGCCCAACAAGAGACCCAGTACTTC.

This clonotype was detected ten times or more. The rearrangement joins TRBV27 to TRBJ1-2; D is uncertain. CDR1 and CDR2 from the germline V gene are MNHEY and SMNVEV (reference sequence). The CDR3 is 13 residues long. The germline V and J ends were trimmed by 10 bases and 4 bases, with 16 bases remaining between them. The CDR3 loop is CATGGRRSYGYTF. The CDR3 nucleotides read TGTGCCACCGGCGGACGGCGAAGCTATGGCTACACCTTC.

This clonotype was seen ten or more times. The chain employs TRBV2 and TRBJ2-1, with 9 nucleotides matching TRBD1. The CDR3 runs to 15 residues. Looked up from germline, CDR1 is SNHLY and CDR2 is FYNNEI. The J segment lost 6 bases and the V segment lost 5 bases, leaving 8 bases of the junction unmatched. The CDR3 here is CASSYRDRALNEQFF. CDR3 bases: TGTGCCAGCAGTTACCGGGACAGGGCACTCAATGAGCAGTTCTTC.

The rearrangement uses TRBV7-2 and TRBJ1-5; no clear D gene. The ends were cut back, 1 base at V and 7 bases at J, with 14 bases in the middle. The V gene's germline CDR1 is SGHTA and CDR2 FQGNSA. CDR3 length: 15 residues. The CDR3 sequence: CASSLDSVTGQPQHF. The CDR3 DNA follows: TGTGCCAGCAGCTTAGATTCAGTAACGGGCCAGCCCCAGCATTTT. Looking up the rest from reference TRBV7-2 and TRBJ1-5 gives the full variable domain: GAGVSQSPSNKVTEKGKDVELRCDPISGHTALYWYRQSLGQGLEFLIYFQGNSAPDKSGLPSDRFSAERTGGSVSTLTIQRTQQEDSAVYLCASSLDSVTGQPQHFGDGTRLSIL.

This clonotype was seen repeatedly, ten times or more. V gene TRBV4-1 combines with J gene TRBJ2-7; no firm D call. Trimming removed 4 bases at V and 3 bases at J, with 13 bases between. The CDR3 is 14 residues long. CDR1 and CDR2 from the germline V gene are MGHRA and YSYEKL. CDR3 amino acids: CASSPLAVNYEQYF. Here the CDR3 DNA reads TGCGCCAGCAGCCCGCTGGCAGTTAACTACGAGCAGTACTTC.

This clonotype was seen many times. This chain connects TRBV5-1 to TRBJ2-5, with 7 bases fitting TRBD1. This CDR3 comprises 16 residues. Germline loops: CDR1 SGHRS, CDR2 YFSETQ. The V and J ends lost 5 bases and 5 bases, in that order; junction bases with no gene match: 15. The CDR3: CASSQSPGQLFETQYF. DNA of the CDR3: TGCGCCAGCAGTCAGAGCCCGGGACAGCTATTTGAGACCCAGTACTTC.

This clonotype was counted at least ten times. The chain links TRBV7-8 to TRBJ1-5; no reliable D call. This CDR3 has 12 residues. In germline, CDR1 is SGHVS, CDR2 FQNEAQ. V lost 5 bases, J lost 7 bases, and 9 bases lay in between. The CDR3 loop is CASSQPGQPQHF. CDR3 in DNA: TGTGCCAGCAGCCAACCGGGGCAGCCCCAGCATTTT. The full variable domain, its missing parts supplied by reference TRBV7-8 and TRBJ1-5, is GAGVSQSPRYKVAKRGQDVALRCDPISGHVSLFWYQQALGQGPEFLTYFQNEAQLDKSGLPSDRFFAERPEGSVSTLKIQRTQQEDSAVYLCASSQPGQPQHFGDGTRLSIL.

With regard to this clonotype: A much larger clone sits a single nucleotide away, making a read error possible. V is TRBV2 and J is TRBJ1-2; 7 positions agree with TRBD1. This CDR3 has 13 amino acids. From germline, CDR1 is SNHLY and CDR2 FYNNEI. The CDR3 is CASRPDRTEGYSF. CDR3 DNA: TGTGCCAGCAGACCGGACAGGACGGAGGGCTACAGCTTC.

This clonotype was seen a handful of times. This chain joins TRBV3-1 and TRBJ2-1; TRBD1 matches at 10 bases. This CDR3 has 16 amino acids. The germline V gene encodes CDR1 LGHDT and CDR2 YNNKEL (reference sequence). V gave up 4 bases and J gave up 4 bases; unmatched junction bases: 7. Here the CDR3 DNA reads TGTGCCAGCAGCCCGGGACAGGGGATTCATTACAATGAGCAGTTCTTC. Protein product: CASSPGQGIHYNEQFF.

Ten or more counts support this clonotype. V is TRBV7-3 and J is TRBJ2-5; D may correspond to TRBD1 or TRBD2 (5 bases each). Germline CDR1 and CDR2: SGHTA and FQGTGA. Between the trimmed V and J ends, which lost 1 base and 4 bases, there was a span of 10 bases. The CDR3 length is 14 residues. This CDR3 reads CASSLMGVGETQYF. Written as DNA, the CDR3 is TGTGCCAGCAGCTTAATGGGGGTGGGAGAGACCCAGTACTTC.

This clonotype was counted many times. This chain uses TRBV20-1 with TRBJ2-4; D is tentatively TRBD1 or TRBD2 (6 bases each). CDR1 and CDR2 from the germline V gene are DFQATT and SNEGSKA (reference sequence). CDR3 size: 11 residues. V lost 8 bases, J lost 8 bases, and 13 bases lay in between. The CDR3 reads CSTTRGDIQYF. CDR3 bases: TGCAGTACCACGAGGGGGGACATTCAGTACTTC.

This clonotype was detected only a few times. The V gene is TRBV5-1, the J gene TRBJ1-4, with D perhaps matching TRBD1 (5 bases). Germline V lookup: CDR1 SGHRS, CDR2 YFSETQ. There are 15 residues in the CDR3. The V end was cut by 4 bases, the J end by 3 bases, with 13 bases between. CDR3 in amino acids: CASSPSGDPNEKLFF. The CDR3 DNA reads as TGCGCCAGCAGCCCATCGGGGGATCCTAATGAAAAACTGTTTTTT.

In its sample, this clonotype was seen many times. This sequence joins TRBV19 and TRBJ1-5; the match to TRBD1 covers 7 bases. This CDR3 is built from 12 residues. The ends lost 8 bases at V and 2 bases at J; junction bases unmatched: 0. From germline, CDR1 is LNHDA and CDR2 SQIVND (reference sequence). The CDR3 sequence is CASGQGNQPQHF. DNA of the CDR3: TGTGCCAGTGGACAGGGCAATCAGCCCCAGCATTTT.

This clonotype turned up a few times. The genes are TRBV7-2 and TRBJ1-1, with D possibly TRBD1 on 5 matching bases. V lost 1 base, J lost 6 bases, and 12 bases lay in between. Germline V gene data show CDR1 as SGHTA and CDR2 as FQGNSA. The CDR3 is 14 residues long. Here the CDR3 reads CASSLGVGGAEAFF. As DNA, the CDR3 is TGTGCCAGCAGCTTAGGGGTGGGGGGGGCTGAAGCTTTCTTT. The complete variable domain, with remaining parts taken from reference TRBV7-2 and TRBJ1-1, reads GAGVSQSPSNKVTEKGKDVELRCDPISGHTALYWYRQSLGQGLEFLIYFQGNSAPDKSGLPSDRFSAERTGGSVSTLTIQRTQQEDSAVYLCASSLGVGGAEAFFGQGTRLTVV.

The sample holds many counts of this clonotype. The chain has TRBV7-2 and TRBJ1-2; D gene unclear. The CDR3 has 14 residues. Trimming cost V 5 bases and J 4 bases, with 14 bases left between them. CDR1 and CDR2 from the germline V gene are SGHTA and FQGNSA. The DNA of the CDR3 is TGTGCCAGCAGCGTAGGAGGGAGTAGCTATGGCTACACCTTC. It codes for CASSVGGSSYGYTF.

This clonotype has ten or more counts. The rearrangement joins TRBV5-6 to TRBJ2-1, with 11 bases identical to TRBD1. V dropped 4 bases and J dropped 9; count of bases not matched to a gene: 6. Looked up from germline, CDR1 is SGHDT and CDR2 is YYEEEE. The CDR3 sequence is 14 residues long. CDR3 in amino acids: CASSLGTGGIEQFF. The CDR3 region has the DNA TGTGCCAGCAGCCTTGGGACAGGGGGGATTGAGCAGTTCTTC.

This clonotype was picked up many times. This chain connects TRBV24-1 to TRBJ2-2; 7 bases map to TRBD1. Germline CDR1 reads KGHDR; CDR2 reads SFDVKD. The CDR3 has 17 residues. The J segment lost 4 bases and the V segment lost 1 base, leaving 8 bases of the junction unmatched. For the CDR3, the DNA is TGTGCCACCAGTGATTTTCACGGGACAGTGTCCACCGGGGAGCTGTTTTTT. Its protein product is CATSDFHGTVSTGELFF.

This clonotype was picked up many times. The rearrangement links TRBV6-1 to TRBJ2-3; 11 nucleotides align to TRBD2. The CDR3 loop spans 15 amino acids. After removal of 11 bases from V and 0 bases from J, the junction contained 7 bases not matched to a gene. Per the germline V gene, CDR1 is MNHNS and CDR2 is SASEGT. The CDR3 DNA follows: TGTGCCGCGACTAGCGGGGTGACTAGCACAGATACGCAGTATTTT. It codes for CAATSGVTSTDTQYF.